These T cell receptor beta chains were read from a single sample in a study of blood T cell repertoires in COVID-19. The repertoire was sequenced with immunoSEQ multiplex PCR; TCRdb's copy has only in-frame clones and lacks some. Here the sample spans around 200,000 clones, around nine tenths being singletons. The material sequenced was peripheral blood. Every receptor here comes from a man aged 65 to 85 with acute or convalescent COVID-19. CDR3s include the opening cysteine and the closing phenylalanine or tryptophan. The order of the fields is V gene, J gene, D gene, clone size, CDR3 protein, CDR3 DNA. D genes are given only for firm matches. Not all rows give a size; the values are once, few, many and, for expanded clones, a class.

v_gene: TRBV9
j_gene: TRBJ1-3
d_gene: TRBD1
abundance: .
CDR3aa: CASSVAGGTGNTIYF
CDR3nt: TGTGCCAGCAGCGTAGCAGGGGGTACTGGAAACACCATATATTTT

v_gene: TRBV20-1
j_gene: TRBJ2-3
d_gene: .
abundance: .
CDR3aa: CSGSFTDTQYF
CDR3nt: TGCAGTGGCAGTTTCACAGATACGCAGTATTTT

v_gene: TRBV5-6
j_gene: TRBJ1-1
d_gene: .
abundance: once
CDR3aa: CASSYRERATEAFF
CDR3nt: TGTGCCAGCAGCTACAGGGAACGGGCCACTGAAGCTTTCTTT

v_gene: TRBV10-1
j_gene: TRBJ2-7
d_gene: .
abundance: .
CDR3aa: CASSGPGLLSSYEQYF
CDR3nt: TGCGCCAGCAGTGGGCCGGGACTCCTGAGCTCCTACGAGCAGTACTTC

v_gene: TRBV6-4
j_gene: TRBJ1-4
d_gene: .
abundance: .
CDR3aa: CASSDPGVPREKLFF
CDR3nt: TGTGCCAGCAGTGACCCGGGGGTTCCTCGGGAAAAACTGTTTTTT

v_gene: TRBV7-6
j_gene: TRBJ2-3
d_gene: TRBD2
abundance: .
CDR3aa: CASSLYPSGRITDTQYF
CDR3nt: TGTGCCAGCAGCTTATATCCCAGCGGGAGGATCACAGATACGCAGTATTTT

v_gene: TRBV5-6
j_gene: TRBJ1-2
d_gene: .
abundance: .
CDR3aa: CASTYGRYGYTF
CDR3nt: TGTGCCAGCACCTACGGGAGATATGGCTACACCTTC

v_gene: TRBV3-1/TRBV3-2
j_gene: TRBJ2-7
d_gene: TRBD2
abundance: once
CDR3aa: CASRAGLAGGWEQYF
CDR3nt: TGTGCCAGCAGGGCGGGACTAGCGGGGGGCTGGGAGCAGTACTTC

v_gene: TRBV9
j_gene: TRBJ2-5
d_gene: TRBD2
abundance: .
CDR3aa: CASSVALGLAGSSQYF
CDR3nt: TGTGCCAGCAGCGTAGCTCTTGGACTAGCGGGAAGCAGCCAGTACTTC

v_gene: TRBV6-5
j_gene: TRBJ2-2
d_gene: .
abundance: .
CDR3aa: CASGYRAETGELFF
CDR3nt: TGTGCCAGCGGATACAGGGCGGAGACCGGGGAGCTGTTTTTT

v_gene: TRBV28
j_gene: TRBJ1-1
d_gene: .
abundance: .
CDR3aa: CASSFPLKVGLKAFF
CDR3nt: TGTGCCAGCAGTTTTCCCCTCAAGGTGGGGCTGAAAGCTTTCTTT

v_gene: TRBV2
j_gene: TRBJ2-7
d_gene: TRBD1
abundance: .
CDR3aa: CASSLRTGVPYEQYF
CDR3nt: TGTGCCAGCAGTCTTCGTACAGGGGTTCCCTACGAGCAGTACTTC

v_gene: TRBV3-1/TRBV3-2
j_gene: TRBJ2-7
d_gene: TRBD2
abundance: .
CDR3aa: CASSPVRGASGAYEQYF
CDR3nt: TGTGCCAGCAGCCCGGTCCGCGGGGCTAGCGGGGCCTACGAGCAGTACTTC

v_gene: TRBV4-3
j_gene: TRBJ1-2
d_gene: .
abundance: few
CDR3aa: CASSQGARGNYGYTF
CDR3nt: TGCGCCAGCAGCCAAGGGGCACGGGGGAACTATGGCTACACCTTC

v_gene: TRBV7-2
j_gene: TRBJ2-1
d_gene: TRBD2
abundance: .
CDR3aa: CASSFSGGADEQFF
CDR3nt: TGTGCCAGCAGCTTTAGCGGGGGGGCGGATGAGCAGTTCTTC

v_gene: TRBV28
j_gene: TRBJ2-3
d_gene: .
abundance: .
CDR3aa: CATMNDRTDTQYF
CDR3nt: TGTGCCACCATGAATGATCGGACAGATACGCAGTATTTT

v_gene: TRBV2
j_gene: TRBJ2-7
d_gene: TRBD1
abundance: .
CDR3aa: CASRDRTGTYEQYF
CDR3nt: TGTGCCAGCAGGGATCGGACAGGGACCTACGAGCAGTACTTC

v_gene: TRBV5-1
j_gene: TRBJ1-2
d_gene: TRBD1
abundance: .
CDR3aa: CASSPGDREDGYTF
CDR3nt: TGCGCCAGCAGCCCCGGGGACAGGGAAGATGGCTACACCTTC

v_gene: TRBV5-1
j_gene: TRBJ2-3
d_gene: TRBD2
abundance: .
CDR3aa: CASSGLAGDPDTQYF
CDR3nt: TGCGCCAGCAGCGGACTAGCGGGAGATCCAGATACGCAGTATTTT

v_gene: TRBV6-1
j_gene: TRBJ2-2
d_gene: TRBD2
abundance: .
CDR3aa: CASTPRGGTGELFF
CDR3nt: TGTGCCAGCACCCCCCGCGGGGGGACCGGGGAGCTGTTTTTT

v_gene: TRBV19
j_gene: TRBJ2-2
d_gene: TRBD2
abundance: .
CDR3aa: CASSILALAGATGELFF
CDR3nt: TGTGCCAGTAGTATTTTAGCCCTAGCGGGAGCCACCGGGGAGCTGTTTTTT

v_gene: TRBV3-1/TRBV3-2
j_gene: TRBJ2-2
d_gene: .
abundance: few
CDR3aa: CASSQDKGGDTGELFF
CDR3nt: TGTGCCAGCAGCCAAGATAAAGGGGGAGACACCGGGGAGCTGTTTTTT

v_gene: TRBV7-9
j_gene: TRBJ1-1
d_gene: TRBD1
abundance: once
CDR3aa: CASSFRTGGAPEAFF
CDR3nt: TGTGCCAGCAGCTTCCGGACAGGAGGGGCCCCTGAAGCTTTCTTT

v_gene: TRBV28
j_gene: TRBJ2-1
d_gene: TRBD2
abundance: .
CDR3aa: CASRALAGGGYNEQFF
CDR3nt: TGTGCCAGTAGGGCGCTAGCGGGAGGGGGGTACAATGAGCAGTTCTTC

v_gene: TRBV19
j_gene: TRBJ1-2
d_gene: .
abundance: .
CDR3aa: CASSQGTYGYTF
CDR3nt: TGTGCCAGTAGTCAGGGGACCTATGGCTACACCTTC

v_gene: TRBV7-8
j_gene: TRBJ1-5
d_gene: .
abundance: .
CDR3aa: CASSPRPLGVRNQPQHF
CDR3nt: TGTGCCAGCAGCCCCCGCCCTCTAGGGGTTCGGAATCAGCCCCAGCATTTT

v_gene: TRBV6-5
j_gene: TRBJ2-5
d_gene: TRBD1
abundance: once
CDR3aa: CASVDRVVETQYF
CDR3nt: TGTGCCAGCGTCGACAGGGTGGTCGAGACCCAGTACTTC

v_gene: TRBV5-6
j_gene: TRBJ1-6
d_gene: .
abundance: .
CDR3aa: CASSFHRVSYNSPLHF
CDR3nt: TGTGCCAGCAGCTTCCACAGGGTGTCCTATAATTCACCCCTCCACTTT

v_gene: TRBV6-6
j_gene: TRBJ2-7
d_gene: .
abundance: .
CDR3aa: CASSYSSEGREQYF
CDR3nt: TGTGCCAGCAGTTACTCGTCGGAGGGACGAGAGCAGTACTTC

v_gene: TRBV14
j_gene: TRBJ1-6
d_gene: TRBD1
abundance: .
CDR3aa: CASSQTGFRSYNSPLHF
CDR3nt: TGTGCCAGCAGCCAGACAGGGTTCCGCTCCTATAATTCACCCCTCCACTTT

v_gene: TRBV20-1
j_gene: TRBJ1-1
d_gene: .
abundance: .
CDR3aa: CSASEVYGGRTEAFF
CDR3nt: TGCAGTGCTAGTGAGGTATACGGGGGGCGGACTGAAGCTTTCTTT

v_gene: TRBV5-1
j_gene: TRBJ2-7
d_gene: TRBD1
abundance: .
CDR3aa: CASSRTGGSYEQYF
CDR3nt: TGCGCCAGCAGCAGGACAGGGGGTTCCTACGAGCAGTACTTC

v_gene: TRBV27
j_gene: TRBJ2-3
d_gene: .
abundance: .
CDR3aa: CASSFRQSTDTQYF
CDR3nt: TGTGCCAGCAGTTTCAGGCAGAGCACAGATACGCAGTATTTT

v_gene: TRBV18
j_gene: TRBJ2-1
d_gene: TRBD2
abundance: .
CDR3aa: CASSRGGDNNEQFF
CDR3nt: TGTGCCAGCTCACGCGGGGGGGACAACAATGAGCAGTTCTTC

v_gene: TRBV19
j_gene: TRBJ1-1
d_gene: .
abundance: .
CDR3aa: CASSARGTEAFF
CDR3nt: TGTGCCAGTAGTGCCCGGGGGACTGAAGCTTTCTTT

v_gene: TRBV19
j_gene: TRBJ1-1
d_gene: TRBD1
abundance: .
CDR3aa: CASSIGTGVGTEAFF
CDR3nt: TGTGCCAGTAGTATTGGGACAGGGGTGGGCACTGAAGCTTTCTTT

v_gene: TRBV28
j_gene: TRBJ2-7
d_gene: .
abundance: .
CDR3aa: CASSLGAPSEQYF
CDR3nt: TGTGCCAGCAGCCTTGGGGCCCCGTCCGAGCAGTACTTC

v_gene: TRBV28
j_gene: TRBJ2-7
d_gene: TRBD2
abundance: .
CDR3aa: CASLTTSGPYEQYF
CDR3nt: TGTGCCTCCCTGACGACTAGCGGGCCCTACGAGCAGTACTTC

v_gene: TRBV19
j_gene: TRBJ2-3
d_gene: TRBD2
abundance: .
CDR3aa: CASSIDRTSGGGDTQYF
CDR3nt: TGTGCCAGTAGTATCGACCGGACTAGCGGGGGAGGAGATACGCAGTATTTT

v_gene: TRBV5-1
j_gene: TRBJ2-2
d_gene: TRBD1
abundance: .
CDR3aa: CASRPGTGNGELFF
CDR3nt: TGCGCCAGCAGACCCGGGACAGGGAACGGGGAGCTGTTTTTT

v_gene: TRBV11-3
j_gene: TRBJ1-1
d_gene: .
abundance: .
CDR3aa: CASSSQSNTEAFF
CDR3nt: TGTGCCAGCAGCTCGCAGTCCAACACTGAAGCTTTCTTT

v_gene: TRBV2
j_gene: TRBJ2-1
d_gene: TRBD1
abundance: .
CDR3aa: CASSGDRSNEQFF
CDR3nt: TGTGCCAGCAGTGGGGACAGAAGCAATGAGCAGTTCTTC

v_gene: TRBV18
j_gene: TRBJ2-1
d_gene: .
abundance: .
CDR3aa: CASSPRAFSYNEQFF
CDR3nt: TGTGCCAGCTCACCACGAGCGTTCTCCTACAATGAGCAGTTCTTC

v_gene: TRBV7-2
j_gene: TRBJ2-3
d_gene: .
abundance: .
CDR3aa: CASSLFGASLREADTQYF
CDR3nt: TGTGCCAGCAGCTTATTTGGGGCATCACTTCGAGAGGCAGATACGCAGTATTTT

v_gene: TRBV10-3
j_gene: TRBJ1-2
d_gene: .
abundance: .
CDR3aa: CAISPGTAGGNYGYTF
CDR3nt: TGTGCCATCAGTCCCGGGACCGCCGGGGGGAACTATGGCTACACCTTC

v_gene: TRBV19
j_gene: TRBJ1-6
d_gene: TRBD1
abundance: .
CDR3aa: CASSIFGTGDSPLHF
CDR3nt: TGTGCCAGTAGTATTTTCGGGACAGGAGATTCACCCCTCCACTTT

v_gene: TRBV15
j_gene: TRBJ1-2
d_gene: .
abundance: .
CDR3aa: CATSRPGQLNYGYTF
CDR3nt: TGTGCCACCAGCAGACCCGGACAGCTCAACTATGGCTACACCTTC

v_gene: TRBV18
j_gene: TRBJ1-3
d_gene: .
abundance: .
CDR3aa: CASSPKESGGNTIYF
CDR3nt: TGTGCCAGCTCACCGAAGGAATCGGGTGGAAACACCATATATTTT

v_gene: TRBV6-5
j_gene: TRBJ2-5
d_gene: TRBD2
abundance: once
CDR3aa: CASGVAGGRAETQYF
CDR3nt: TGTGCCAGCGGGGTAGCGGGGGGTCGGGCGGAGACCCAGTACTTC

v_gene: TRBV6-4
j_gene: TRBJ1-6
d_gene: TRBD1
abundance: .
CDR3aa: CASSDSGGLDNSPLHF
CDR3nt: TGTGCCAGCAGTGATTCAGGGGGCCTGGATAATTCACCCCTCCACTTT

v_gene: TRBV18
j_gene: TRBJ1-6
d_gene: .
abundance: .
CDR3aa: CASSPNEWGGSPLHF
CDR3nt: TGTGCCAGCTCACCGAACGAATGGGGAGGGTCACCCCTCCACTTT

v_gene: TRBV5-1
j_gene: TRBJ1-4
d_gene: .
abundance: .
CDR3aa: CASSFNRATNEKLFF
CDR3nt: TGCGCCAGCAGCTTCAACAGAGCAACTAATGAAAAACTGTTTTTT

v_gene: TRBV11-3
j_gene: TRBJ2-5
d_gene: TRBD1
abundance: .
CDR3aa: CASSLRGRETQYF
CDR3nt: TGTGCCAGCAGCTTAAGGGGGCGGGAGACCCAGTACTTC

v_gene: TRBV3-1/TRBV3-2
j_gene: TRBJ2-1
d_gene: TRBD2
abundance: .
CDR3aa: CASSQGGASGSGYEQFF
CDR3nt: TGTGCCAGCAGCCAAGGGGGGGCTAGCGGGAGTGGGTATGAGCAGTTCTTC

v_gene: TRBV6-6
j_gene: TRBJ1-2
d_gene: TRBD1
abundance: .
CDR3aa: CASRFTQGDSGYTF
CDR3nt: TGTGCCAGCAGATTTACACAGGGGGACAGCGGCTACACCTTC

v_gene: TRBV11-2
j_gene: TRBJ2-7
d_gene: TRBD1
abundance: .
CDR3aa: CASTLGTGTYEQYF
CDR3nt: TGTGCCAGCACCTTAGGGACAGGGACGTACGAGCAGTACTTC

v_gene: TRBV5-5
j_gene: TRBJ1-1
d_gene: .
abundance: .
CDR3aa: CASSLHRVGTEAFF
CDR3nt: TGTGCCAGCAGCTTACACAGGGTCGGCACTGAAGCTTTCTTT

v_gene: TRBV19
j_gene: TRBJ1-5
d_gene: TRBD1
abundance: .
CDR3aa: CATSGTDSNQPQHF
CDR3nt: TGTGCCACCTCCGGGACAGATAGCAATCAGCCCCAGCATTTT

v_gene: TRBV29-1
j_gene: TRBJ1-4
d_gene: TRBD1
abundance: once
CDR3aa: CSVILQGGGMWEKLFF
CDR3nt: TGCAGCGTTATCCTACAAGGGGGCGGGATGTGGGAAAAACTGTTTTTT